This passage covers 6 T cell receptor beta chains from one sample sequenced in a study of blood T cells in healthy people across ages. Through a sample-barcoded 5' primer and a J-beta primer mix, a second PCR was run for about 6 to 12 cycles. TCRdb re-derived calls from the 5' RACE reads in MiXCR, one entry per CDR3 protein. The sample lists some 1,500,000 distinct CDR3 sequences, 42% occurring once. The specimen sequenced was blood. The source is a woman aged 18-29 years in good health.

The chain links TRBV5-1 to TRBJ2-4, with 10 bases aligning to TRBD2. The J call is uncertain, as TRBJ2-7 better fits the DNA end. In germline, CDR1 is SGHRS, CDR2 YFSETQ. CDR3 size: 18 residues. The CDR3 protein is CASSLADFSGLADYEQYF. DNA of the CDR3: TGCGCCAGCAGCTTGGCCGATTTTAGCGGACTAGCGGACTACGAGCAGTACTTC.

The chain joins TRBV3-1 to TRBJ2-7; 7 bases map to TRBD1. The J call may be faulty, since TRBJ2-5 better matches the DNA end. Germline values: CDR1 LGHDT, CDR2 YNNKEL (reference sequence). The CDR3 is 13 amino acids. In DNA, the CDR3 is TGTGCCAGCACCAACAGGGGCCATGAGACCCAGTACTTC. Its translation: CASTNRGHETQYF.

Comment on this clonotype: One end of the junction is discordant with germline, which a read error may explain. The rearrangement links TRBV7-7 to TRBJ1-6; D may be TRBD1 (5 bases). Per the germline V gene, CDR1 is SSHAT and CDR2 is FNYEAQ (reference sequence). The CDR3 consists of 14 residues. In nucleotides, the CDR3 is TGTGCTAGCAGCTTAGCAGGGATCGGATCACCCCTCCACTTT. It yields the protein CASSLAGIGSPLHF.

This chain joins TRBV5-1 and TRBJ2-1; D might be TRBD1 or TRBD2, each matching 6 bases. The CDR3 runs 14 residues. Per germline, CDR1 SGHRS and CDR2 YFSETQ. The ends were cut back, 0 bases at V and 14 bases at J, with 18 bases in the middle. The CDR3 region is CASSLVVGGPTKFF. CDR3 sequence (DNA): TGCGCCAGCAGCTTGGTTGTGGGGGGCCCCACGAAGTTCTTC.

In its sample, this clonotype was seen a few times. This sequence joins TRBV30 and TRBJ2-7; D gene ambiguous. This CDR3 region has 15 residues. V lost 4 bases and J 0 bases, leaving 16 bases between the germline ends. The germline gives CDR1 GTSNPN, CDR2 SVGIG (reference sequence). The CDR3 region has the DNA TGTGCCTGGACCTTCCGTCGCCGGAGCTCCTACGAGCAGTACTTC. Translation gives CAWTFRRRSSYEQYF.

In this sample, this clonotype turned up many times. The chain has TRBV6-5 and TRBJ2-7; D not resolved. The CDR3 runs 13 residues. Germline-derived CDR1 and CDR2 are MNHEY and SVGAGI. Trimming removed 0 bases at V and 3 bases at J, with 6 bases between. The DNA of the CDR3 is TGTGCCAGCAGTTACTCCGGCATCTACGAGCAGTACTTC. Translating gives CASSYSGIYEQYF.